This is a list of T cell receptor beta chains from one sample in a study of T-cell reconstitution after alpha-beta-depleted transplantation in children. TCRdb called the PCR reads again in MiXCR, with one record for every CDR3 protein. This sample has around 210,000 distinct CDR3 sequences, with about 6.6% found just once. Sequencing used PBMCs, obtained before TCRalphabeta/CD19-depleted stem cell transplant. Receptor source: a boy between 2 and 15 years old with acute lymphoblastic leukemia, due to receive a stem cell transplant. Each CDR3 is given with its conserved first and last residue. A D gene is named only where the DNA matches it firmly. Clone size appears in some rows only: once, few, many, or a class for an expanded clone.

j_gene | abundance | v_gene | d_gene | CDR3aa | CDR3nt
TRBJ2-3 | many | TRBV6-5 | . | CASSYPVSRSTDTQYF | TGTGCCAGCAGTTACCCCGTATCGAGGTCCACAGATACGCAGTATTTT
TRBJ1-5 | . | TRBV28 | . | CASSRTNQPQHF | TGTGCCAGCAGTCGTACTAATCAGCCCCAGCATTTT
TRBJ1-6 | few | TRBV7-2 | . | CASSFNPGAPLHF | TGTGCCAGCAGCTTTAACCCAGGGGCACCCCTCCACTTT
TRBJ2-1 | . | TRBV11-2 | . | CASSPRLSQYNEQFF | TGTGCCAGCAGCCCCCGACTATCCCAGTACAATGAGCAGTTCTTC
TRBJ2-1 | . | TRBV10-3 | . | CAISEPLLRDNEQFF | TGTGCCATCAGTGAGCCCCTTTTGAGGGACAATGAGCAGTTCTTC
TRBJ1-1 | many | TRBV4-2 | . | CASSQEELGGVKGTEAFF | TGTGCCAGCAGCCAAGAAGAATTGGGGGGGGTAAAGGGGACTGAAGCTTTCTTT
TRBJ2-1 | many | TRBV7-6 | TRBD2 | CASSLEAGTRKDEQFF | TGTGCCAGCAGCTTAGAGGCCGGGACTAGAAAAGATGAGCAGTTCTTC
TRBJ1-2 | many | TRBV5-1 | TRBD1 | CASSSGTGSYTF | TGCGCCAGCAGCTCCGGGACAGGGAGCTACACCTTC
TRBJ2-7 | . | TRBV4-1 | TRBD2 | CASSQALAGGSYEQYF | TGCGCCAGCAGCCAAGCTCTAGCGGGGGGTTCCTACGAGCAGTACTTC
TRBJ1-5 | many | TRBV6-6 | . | CASRPGQHQPQHF | TGTGCCAGCAGGCCCGGACAGCATCAGCCCCAGCATTTT
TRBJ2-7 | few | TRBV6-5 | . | CASSYLGDSYEQYF | TGTGCCAGCAGTTACTTGGGTGATTCCTACGAGCAGTACTTC
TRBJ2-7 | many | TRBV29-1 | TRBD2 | CSGSGGNSYEQYF | TGCAGCGGAAGCGGGGGGAACTCCTACGAGCAGTACTTC
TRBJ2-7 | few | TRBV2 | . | CASIPPTSYEQYF | TGTGCCAGCATCCCGCCGACCTCCTACGAGCAGTACTTC
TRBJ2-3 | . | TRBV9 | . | CASSPLLDTQYF | TGTGCCAGCAGCCCCTTGTTAGATACGCAGTATTTT
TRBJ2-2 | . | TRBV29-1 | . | CSGGDTDTGELFF | TGCAGCGGGGGGGACACGGACACCGGGGAGCTGTTTTTT
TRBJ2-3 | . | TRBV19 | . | CASSIFWGNTDTQYF | TGTGCCAGTAGTATATTCTGGGGGAACACAGATACGCAGTATTTT
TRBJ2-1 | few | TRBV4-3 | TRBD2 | CASSQDTGKRELAYNEQFF | TGCGCCAGCAGCCAAGATACTGGTAAGCGGGAGCTTGCCTACAATGAGCAGTTCTTC
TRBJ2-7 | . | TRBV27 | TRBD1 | CASSPPTGSHEQYF | TGTGCCAGCAGTCCTCCGACAGGGTCCCACGAGCAGTACTTC
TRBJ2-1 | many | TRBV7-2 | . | CASSLPRSLGGNEQFF | TGTGCCAGCAGCCTCCCCCGGTCCTTAGGGGGCAATGAGCAGTTCTTC
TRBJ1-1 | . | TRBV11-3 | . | CASSFRVSTEAFF | TGTGCCAGCAGTTTCAGGGTGAGCACTGAAGCTTTCTTT
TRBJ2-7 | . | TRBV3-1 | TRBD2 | CASSQDFGLAGDSYEQYF | TGTGCCAGCAGCCAAGATTTTGGGCTAGCGGGGGACTCCTACGAGCAGTACTTC
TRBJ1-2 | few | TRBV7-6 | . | CASSLVLGGDYGYTF | TGTGCCAGCAGCTTAGTGTTGGGGGGGGACTATGGCTACACCTTC
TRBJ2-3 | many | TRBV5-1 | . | CASSLGLQWGDTDTQYF | TGCGCCAGCAGCTTGGGCCTCCAGTGGGGAGACACAGATACGCAGTATTTT
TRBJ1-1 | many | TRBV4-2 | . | CASSQGGEAFF | TGTGCCAGCAGCCAAGGTGGTGAAGCTTTCTTT
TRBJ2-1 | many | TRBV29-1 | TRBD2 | CSVEGAGGLDYNEQFF | TGCAGCGTTGAAGGAGCGGGAGGGCTAGACTACAATGAGCAGTTCTTC
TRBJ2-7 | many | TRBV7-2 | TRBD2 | CASSFRAGLGGEQYF | TGTGCCAGCAGCTTCCGGGCGGGACTAGGAGGCGAGCAGTACTTC
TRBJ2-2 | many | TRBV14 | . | CASSQYYRITNTGELFF | TGTGCCAGCAGCCAGTACTACAGGATTACGAACACCGGGGAGCTGTTTTTT
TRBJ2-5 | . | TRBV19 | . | CASSILGETQYF | TGTGCCAGTAGTATTCTTGGAGAGACCCAGTACTTC
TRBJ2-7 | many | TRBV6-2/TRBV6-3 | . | CASSFQYYEQYF | TGTGCCAGCAGTTTTCAGTACTACGAGCAGTACTTC
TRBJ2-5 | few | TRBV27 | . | CASSPGAQSKETQYF | TGTGCCAGCAGTCCTGGGGCCCAGAGTAAAGAGACCCAGTACTTC
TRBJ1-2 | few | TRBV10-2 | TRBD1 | CASSEGQGAFGYTF | TGCGCCAGCAGTGAGGGACAGGGGGCGTTTGGCTACACCTTC
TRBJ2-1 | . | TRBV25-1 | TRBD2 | CASSEYRLAAYNEQFF | TGTGCCAGCAGTGAATATCGACTAGCGGCCTACAATGAGCAGTTCTTC
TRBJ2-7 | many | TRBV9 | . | CASSVGQDIYEQYF | TGTGCCAGCAGCGTAGGACAGGACATCTACGAGCAGTACTTC
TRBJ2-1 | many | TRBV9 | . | CASSVDPTRGNEQFF | TGTGCCAGCAGCGTAGACCCCACCCGTGGCAATGAGCAGTTCTTC
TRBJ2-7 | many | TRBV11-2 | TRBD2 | CASSLNPGTSGRAAYEQYF | TGTGCCAGCAGCCTAAATCCCGGGACTAGCGGGAGGGCTGCGTACGAGCAGTACTTC
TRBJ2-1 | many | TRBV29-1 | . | CSVAGNEQFF | TGCAGCGTTGCAGGGAATGAGCAGTTCTTC
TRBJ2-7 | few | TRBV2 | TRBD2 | CASSALLGAGLSYEQYF | TGTGCCAGCAGTGCCCTCTTGGGAGCGGGGCTTTCCTACGAGCAGTACTTC
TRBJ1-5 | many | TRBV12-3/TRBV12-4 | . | CASSLGGESGAQHF | TGTGCCAGCAGTTTAGGGGGTGAGTCGGGGGCCCAGCATTTT
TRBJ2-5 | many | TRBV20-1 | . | CSARDPGGETQYF | TGCAGTGCTAGAGATCCGGGCGGGGAGACCCAGTACTTC
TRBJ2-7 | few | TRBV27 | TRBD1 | CASSLFLPTGPGEQYF | TGTGCCAGCAGTTTATTCCTCCCGACAGGGCCGGGGGAGCAGTACTTC
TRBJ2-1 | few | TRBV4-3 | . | CASSQFSEDVYNEQFF | TGCGCCAGCAGCCAATTTTCCGAGGACGTTTACAATGAGCAGTTCTTC
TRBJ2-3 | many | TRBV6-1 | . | CASWVGGPLDTQYF | TGTGCCAGCTGGGTGGGGGGGCCTTTAGATACGCAGTATTTT
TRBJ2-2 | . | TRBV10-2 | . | CASREGAGELFF | TGCGCCAGCAGGGAAGGTGCCGGGGAGCTGTTTTTT
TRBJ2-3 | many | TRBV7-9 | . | CASSYLHTDTQYF | TGTGCCAGCAGTTACTTGCACACAGATACGCAGTATTTT
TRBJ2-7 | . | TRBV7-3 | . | CASSIEAGYEQYF | TGTGCCAGCAGCATAGAGGCGGGCTACGAGCAGTACTTC
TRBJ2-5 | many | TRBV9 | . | CASSDGQNGVSPQETQYF | TGTGCCAGCAGCGATGGGCAAAACGGAGTAAGTCCGCAAGAGACCCAGTACTTC
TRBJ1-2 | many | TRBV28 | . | CASSSGQPNYGYTF | TGTGCCAGCAGTTCCGGACAACCTAACTATGGCTACACCTTC
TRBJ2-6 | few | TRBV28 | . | CASTLSASGANVLTF | TGTGCCAGCACCCTTAGCGCCTCTGGGGCCAACGTCCTGACTTTC
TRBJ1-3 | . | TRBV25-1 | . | CASSAGGYSGNTIYF | TGTGCCAGCAGTGCGGGGGGTTACTCTGGAAACACCATATATTTT
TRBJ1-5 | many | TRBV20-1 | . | CSANIQGYQPQHF | TGCAGTGCGAACATACAGGGATATCAGCCCCAGCATTTT
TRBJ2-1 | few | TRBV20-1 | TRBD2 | CSATGLAGEGSSYNEQFF | TGCAGTGCGACCGGACTAGCGGGGGAGGGAAGCTCCTACAATGAGCAGTTCTTC
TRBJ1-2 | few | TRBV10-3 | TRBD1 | CAIRVTGRNNYGYTF | TGTGCCATCAGGGTGACAGGGCGGAATAACTATGGCTACACCTTC
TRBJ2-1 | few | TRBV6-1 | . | CASRPTLALNNEQFF | TGTGCCAGCAGACCTACTCTAGCGTTAAACAATGAGCAGTTCTTC
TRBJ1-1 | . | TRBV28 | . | CASSLIATEAFF | TGTGCCAGCAGCTTAATCGCCACTGAAGCTTTCTTT